This T cell receptor beta chain was obtained from a study of CD8+ T cells in alopecia areata. Study-wide context: Recipient mice, roughly 7-11-week-old female C3H/HeJ animals, received skin from approximately 6-13-month-old C3H/HeJ graft donors with spontaneous alopecia. Study-wide results and caveats: Greater clonality was observed in lesional scalp samples, especially alopecia totalis/universalis, versus normal scalp.

Extracted RNA was reverse transcribed, and the resulting cDNA served as sequencing template. Generated by immunoSEQ multiplex PCR, the TCRdb table keeps only in-frame clones and is missing some. The data show about 270,000 clones, with none appearing a single time. Cells that came from pooled cutaneous lymph nodes were sorted using CD4, CD8alpha, NKG2D, NKG2ACE and other markers. This clone was seen more than once but under ten times. Its antigen is currently unknown. Genes here carry mouse names. The read halts 4 residues ahead of the CDR3 end, with the missing end drawn from the germline J gene. Germline V gene lookup returns CDR1 NSHNY and CDR2 SYGAGN. The CDR3 runs to 12 residues.

This receptor was identified in a C3H/HeJ mouse with alopecia areata. Strain haplotype at MHC: H2-k. The sample comprised CD4+ T cells sorted from a lymph node. This sequence joins TRBV13-1 and TRBJ1-1; 7 bases match TRBD1. Here the CDR3 reads CASRPGQTEVFF. The covered CDR3 bases are TGTGCCAGCAGACCGGGACAGACA.